This record concerns one TCR beta chain sequence. V was shortened by 6 bases and J by 2 bases, with 14 bases between the two germline ends. The germline CDR1 and CDR2 sequences are MDHEN and SYDVKM. The CDR3 totals 14 residues. These data originate in a study of blood T cell repertoires in COVID-19. On the study more broadly: Acute-phase and convalescent COVID-19 samples originated in the United States, Italy and Spain.

Authors' processing steps: Counts of nucleated cells, estimated from reference gene primer amplification, were obtained. Assay used: immunoSEQ multiplex PCR; TCRdb lists only in-frame clones, some missing. V, J and clone size are taken as reported in that table, and D and trimming were inferred from the DNA itself. The sample shows a few hundred thousand clones, more than 70% of them seen only once. J is TRBJ2-7 and V is TRBV28, with a possible D match to TRBD2 (5 bases). The source of this sequence is a woman between 50 and 59 years old with acute or convalescent COVID-19. Sequenced sample: peripheral blood. In DNA, the CDR3 is TGTGCCAGCAGCCAACTAGACCATGCCTACGAGCAGTACTTC. It translates to CASSQLDHAYEQYF.